This T cell receptor beta chain derives from a study of blood T cell repertoires in COVID-19. Study details: Some COVID-19 samples were acute and others convalescent; all came from the United States, Italy and Spain. The analysed material was cDNA or gDNA that came from T cells, B-cell-depleted T cells, or PBMCs.

TCRdb's table, derived via immunoSEQ multiplex PCR, lists solely in-frame clones and lacks some. The top ten hold around 4.2% of the sample, which has fewer than 350,000 clones, about 86% seen once. The CDR3 totals 14 residues. The V gene lost 6 bases and the J gene lost 7 bases, with 18 bases spanning the gap. Germline CDR1 is KGHSH and CDR2 is LQKENI. This chain uses TRBV18 with TRBJ1-1; the D gene is possibly TRBD1 (5 bases). The sample consisted of PBMCs or T cells enriched from blood (not recorded which). The sequence derives from a woman aged 40-49 years with acute COVID-19. CDR3: CASSSTDTRLEAFF. The CDR3 DNA reads TGTGCCAGCTCGTCGACGGACACTCGCCTTGAAGCTTTCTTT.